The clone carrying this T cell receptor (beta chain) came up a few times. What it recognizes is unknown. Time point given: newly diagnosed GD, antithyroid drugs for less than 3 months. There was RNA extracted from PBMCs, and the TCR library was made from it. This specimen belongs to a study of regulatory T cells in long-lasting Graves disease. CDR1 is SGHNT, CDR2 YYREEE, per germline (reference sequence). Trimming cost V 2 bases and J 4 bases, with 10 bases left between them. This CDR3 has 14 amino acids. HTBI primers from iRepertoire and Arm-PCR of CDR3 regions yielded the TCR beta libraries. Each CDR3 protein is one row after TCRdb ran MiXCR on the multiplex PCR reads. The sample carries 400,000 to 500,000 distinct CDR3 sequences, 14% recorded once. Study conclusions and caveats: There were preferences for TRBV28, TRBJ1-2 and TRBJ2-5 in persistent disease. Samples came from peripheral blood alone, without thyroid tissue.

This sample was also put to use in a study of T cells in Graves' hyperthyroidism and ophthalmopathy. As that study records: Patients counted as stable if ophthalmopathy did not develop within 18 months. Newly diagnosed hyperthyroidism, duration under 2 months, in patients aged 18 to 65.

The gene calls are TRBV5-4 and TRBJ2-1; D is unclear. Sample: peripheral blood mononuclear cells (PBMCs), taken at new diagnosis, from a patient treated with antithyroid drugs. The sequence was collected from a woman in her fifties or sixties with Graves disease. CDR3 loop: CASSFRQQYNEQFF. The CDR3 region has the DNA TGTGCCAGCAGCTTTCGCCAGCAATACAATGAGCAGTTCTTC.